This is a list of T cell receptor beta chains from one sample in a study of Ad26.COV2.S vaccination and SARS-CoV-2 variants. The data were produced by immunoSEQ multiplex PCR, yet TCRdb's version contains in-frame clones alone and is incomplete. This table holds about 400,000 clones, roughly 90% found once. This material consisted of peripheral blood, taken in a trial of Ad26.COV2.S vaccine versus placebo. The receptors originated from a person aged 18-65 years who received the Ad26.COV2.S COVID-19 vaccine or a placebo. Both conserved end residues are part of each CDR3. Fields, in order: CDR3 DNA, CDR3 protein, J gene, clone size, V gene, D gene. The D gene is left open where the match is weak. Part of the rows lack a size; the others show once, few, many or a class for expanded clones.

cdr3_nt: TGTGCCTCCACTAGGGGGGATACGCAGTATTTT; cdr3_aa: CASTRGDTQYF; j_call: TRBJ2-3; clone_size: -; v_call: TRBV19; d_call: -
cdr3_nt: TGCAGCGTTGTCGGGACAGGGGTCGAGACCCAGTACTTC; cdr3_aa: CSVVGTGVETQYF; j_call: TRBJ2-5; clone_size: -; v_call: TRBV29-1; d_call: TRBD1
cdr3_nt: TGTGCCAGCAGTGAAGGAAGTTCCATTTCGGGGTTGGACACTGAAGCTTTCTTT; cdr3_aa: CASSEGSSISGLDTEAFF; j_call: TRBJ1-1; clone_size: -; v_call: TRBV2; d_call: -
cdr3_nt: TGTGCCAGCTCCAGCGGGAGGGGCACCGGGGAGCTGTTTTTT; cdr3_aa: CASSSGRGTGELFF; j_call: TRBJ2-2; clone_size: -; v_call: TRBV28; d_call: TRBD2
cdr3_nt: TGTGCCACCAGCATGGAAAAGCTTGGAGGAAACACCATATATTTT; cdr3_aa: CATSMEKLGGNTIYF; j_call: TRBJ1-3; clone_size: -; v_call: TRBV15; d_call: -
cdr3_nt: TGTGCCTGGAGTGTCGCTGGGGTTGTTGGAAAACTGTTTTTT; cdr3_aa: CAWSVAGVVGKLFF; j_call: TRBJ1-4; clone_size: -; v_call: TRBV30; d_call: -
cdr3_nt: TGTGCCAGCAGAGGACTAGCGGGAGGTAGCTCCTACAATGAGCAGTTCTTC; cdr3_aa: CASRGLAGGSSYNEQFF; j_call: TRBJ2-1; clone_size: -; v_call: TRBV2; d_call: TRBD2
cdr3_nt: TGTGCCAGCAAAAGTGGTGGATGGCCGGGCCCACCCCTCCACTTT; cdr3_aa: CASKSGGWPGPPLHF; j_call: TRBJ1-6; clone_size: -; v_call: TRBV27; d_call: -
cdr3_nt: TGCGCCAGCAGCCAACGACAGGGAGACACCGGGGAGCTGTTTTTT; cdr3_aa: CASSQRQGDTGELFF; j_call: TRBJ2-2; clone_size: -; v_call: TRBV4-1; d_call: TRBD1
cdr3_nt: TGTGCCAGCAGCCTAGCGGGGGGCGAGCAGTACTTC; cdr3_aa: CASSLAGGEQYF; j_call: TRBJ2-7; clone_size: -; v_call: TRBV7-8; d_call: TRBD2
cdr3_nt: TGTGCCAGCAGCCCAGACAGGGCTAATGAAAAACTGTTTTTT; cdr3_aa: CASSPDRANEKLFF; j_call: TRBJ1-4; clone_size: -; v_call: TRBV4-2; d_call: TRBD1
cdr3_nt: TGTGCCAGCATTATGGGACAGTGGTCCTACGAGCAGTACTTC; cdr3_aa: CASIMGQWSYEQYF; j_call: TRBJ2-7; clone_size: -; v_call: TRBV2; d_call: TRBD1
cdr3_nt: TGTGCCAGCAGTTTTCCCCCTAGGGGCTACAATGAGCAGTTCTTC; cdr3_aa: CASSFPPRGYNEQFF; j_call: TRBJ2-1; clone_size: -; v_call: TRBV28; d_call: -
cdr3_nt: TGTGCCAGCAGTGAAGCAGGGAACTATGGCTACACCTTC; cdr3_aa: CASSEAGNYGYTF; j_call: TRBJ1-2; clone_size: -; v_call: TRBV2; d_call: -
cdr3_nt: TGCAGCGTTGTCTCTGGGACAGGCCTCTACGAGCAGTACTTC; cdr3_aa: CSVVSGTGLYEQYF; j_call: TRBJ2-7; clone_size: -; v_call: TRBV29-1; d_call: TRBD1
cdr3_nt: TGCAGCGTCGGATCCAAAGGATATGGCTACACCTTC; cdr3_aa: CSVGSKGYGYTF; j_call: TRBJ1-2; clone_size: -; v_call: TRBV29-1; d_call: -
cdr3_nt: TGTGCCAGCAAATACGACGCCTTCCGGAAGCCCCAGCATTTT; cdr3_aa: CASKYDAFRKPQHF; j_call: TRBJ1-5; clone_size: -; v_call: TRBV28; d_call: -
cdr3_nt: TGTGCCAGCAGCTTAGCGCCGGCGGGAGAGCCCTACAATGAGCAGTTCTTC; cdr3_aa: CASSLAPAGEPYNEQFF; j_call: TRBJ2-1; clone_size: once; v_call: TRBV7-6; d_call: TRBD2
cdr3_nt: TGTGCCAGCAGCCGATCAGACCGCTACGAGCAGTACTTC; cdr3_aa: CASSRSDRYEQYF; j_call: TRBJ2-7; clone_size: -; v_call: TRBV14; d_call: -
cdr3_nt: TGTGCCAGCAGTAGACGGAAACTCACAGATACGCAGTATTTT; cdr3_aa: CASSRRKLTDTQYF; j_call: TRBJ2-3; clone_size: -; v_call: TRBV6-2/TRBV6-3; d_call: -
cdr3_nt: TGTGCCAGCAGCCGTGCGGACTACGAGCAGTACTTC; cdr3_aa: CASSRADYEQYF; j_call: TRBJ2-7; clone_size: -; v_call: TRBV5-4; d_call: -
cdr3_nt: TGTGCCAGCAGCGCACGGGACTTTGTGGGGAATGAAAAACTGTTTTTT; cdr3_aa: CASSARDFVGNEKLFF; j_call: TRBJ1-4; clone_size: -; v_call: TRBV9; d_call: -
cdr3_nt: TGCAGTGTTTTATCTGAGACCCAGTACTTC; cdr3_aa: CSVLSETQYF; j_call: TRBJ2-5; clone_size: -; v_call: TRBV20-1; d_call: -
cdr3_nt: TGTGCCAGCAGCGTAGATTTACAGACGGACGAGCAGTACTTC; cdr3_aa: CASSVDLQTDEQYF; j_call: TRBJ2-7; clone_size: -; v_call: TRBV9; d_call: -
cdr3_nt: TGTGCCAGCAGCGACCGACAGGGGGGAACCGGGGAGCTGTTTTTT; cdr3_aa: CASSDRQGGTGELFF; j_call: TRBJ2-2; clone_size: few; v_call: TRBV28; d_call: TRBD1
cdr3_nt: TGTGCCAGCGGGTCGGGGTCGAGACTAGCGGCCACCGGGGAGCTGTTTTTT; cdr3_aa: CASGSGSRLAATGELFF; j_call: TRBJ2-2; clone_size: -; v_call: TRBV7-6; d_call: TRBD2
cdr3_nt: TGTGCCAGCAGCTTAGAGGGACTAGCGGGAACCCCCGGGGAGCTGTTTTTT; cdr3_aa: CASSLEGLAGTPGELFF; j_call: TRBJ2-2; clone_size: -; v_call: TRBV11-3; d_call: TRBD2